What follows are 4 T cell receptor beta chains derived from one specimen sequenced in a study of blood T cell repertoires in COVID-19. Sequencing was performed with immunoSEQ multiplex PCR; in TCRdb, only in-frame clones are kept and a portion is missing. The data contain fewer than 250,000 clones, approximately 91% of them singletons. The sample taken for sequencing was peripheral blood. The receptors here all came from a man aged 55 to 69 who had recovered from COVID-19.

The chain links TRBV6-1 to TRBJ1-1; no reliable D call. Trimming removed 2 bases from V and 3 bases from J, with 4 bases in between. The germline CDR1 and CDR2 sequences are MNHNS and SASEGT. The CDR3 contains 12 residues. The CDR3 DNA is TGTGCCAGCAGTGAATCGGACACTGAAGCTTTCTTT. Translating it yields CASSESDTEAFF.

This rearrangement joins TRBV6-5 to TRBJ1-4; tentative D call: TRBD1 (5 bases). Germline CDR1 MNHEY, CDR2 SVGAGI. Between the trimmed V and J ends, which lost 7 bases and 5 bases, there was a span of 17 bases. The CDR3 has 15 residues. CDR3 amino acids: CASNRARAGNEKLFF. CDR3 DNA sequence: TGTGCCAGCAATCGGGCTCGGGCAGGGAATGAAAAACTGTTTTTT.

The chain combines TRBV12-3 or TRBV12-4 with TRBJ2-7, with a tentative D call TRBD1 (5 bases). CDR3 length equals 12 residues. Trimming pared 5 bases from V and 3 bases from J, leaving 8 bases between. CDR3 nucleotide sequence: TGTGCCAGCAGTCGACAGATCTACGAGCAGTACTTC. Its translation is CASSRQIYEQYF.

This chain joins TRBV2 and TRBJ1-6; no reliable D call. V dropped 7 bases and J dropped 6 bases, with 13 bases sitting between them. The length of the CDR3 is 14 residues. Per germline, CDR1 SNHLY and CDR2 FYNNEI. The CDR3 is CASKPGEGNSPLHF. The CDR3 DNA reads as TGTGCCAGCAAGCCCGGGGAGGGTAATTCACCCCTCCACTTT.